These T cell receptor beta chains were read from a single sample in a study of early T cells in non-severe SARS-CoV-2 infection. Via MiXCR, TCRdb re-called the 5' RACE reads, giving one row per CDR3 protein. Counted here are 75,000 to 100,000 distinct CDR3 sequences, roughly 13% occurring once; the ten biggest clones make up 9.5% to 13%. The sequenced sample was whole blood. These receptor sequences come from an adult who was a healthcare worker with PCR-confirmed SARS-CoV-2 infection or an uninfected control (not recorded which). The CDR3 runs from the conserved cysteine through the conserved F or W.

>TRBV18|TRBJ2-7
CASSPLGSEQYF
>TRBV4-1|TRBJ2-1
CASSPRTSGGPIDNEQFF
>TRBV6-2/TRBV6-3|TRBJ2-7
CASSSSGIEQYF
>TRBV10-3|TRBJ2-3
CAISERPQDTQYF
>TRBV14|TRBJ2-1
CASSWTRGNEQFF
>TRBV9|TRBJ2-3
CASSVRAASTDTQYF
>TRBV5-5|TRBJ1-3
CASSLDGATGNTIYF
>TRBV9|TRBJ1-1
CASSVEGSRAAFF
>TRBV5-1|TRBJ1-1
CASMRMNTEAFF
>TRBV29-1|TRBJ2-7
CSVEGQGTYEQYF
>TRBV6-1|TRBJ1-3
CATGQGAGNTIYF
>TRBV3-1|TRBJ1-1
CASSPSPGRNTEAFF
>TRBV29-1|TRBJ2-4
CSVVGQAKNIQYF
>TRBV5-4|TRBJ2-6
CASSLEGTGANVLTF
>TRBV14|TRBJ2-7
CASSLSGRSYEQYF
>TRBV6-1|TRBJ1-6
CASSEGLVNSPLHF
>TRBV7-8|TRBJ2-1
CASSSYTGSNEQFF
>TRBV13|TRBJ1-1
CASSLGTGGVEAFF
>TRBV4-2|TRBJ2-1
CASSQVDEQFF
>TRBV6-2/TRBV6-3|TRBJ2-3
CASSFRPTRNTDTQYF
>TRBV15|TRBJ1-1
CATSREDIEAFF
>TRBV20-1|TRBJ1-3
CSARSGTFGNTIYF
>TRBV7-8|TRBJ2-3
CASSLSTGSTDTQYF
>TRBV6-4|TRBJ2-2
CASSPTSGANTGELFF
>TRBV19|TRBJ1-5
CASSTQSYMASQHF
>TRBV29-1|TRBJ2-1
CSVEVVADEQFF
>TRBV12-3/TRBV12-4|TRBJ2-3
CASTEPVPGGGTDTQYF
>TRBV19|TRBJ2-1
CASSITGQGAGNEQFF
>TRBV14|TRBJ2-3
CASSQGLAFGSTDTQYF
>TRBV9|TRBJ2-3
CASTPYLAGGPSRSTDTQYF
>TRBV12-3/TRBV12-4|TRBJ1-1
CASSPGQGRMNTEAFF
>TRBV29-1|TRBJ1-1
CSVVPGQRNTEAFF
>TRBV29-1|TRBJ2-7
CSVAVLGRGDEQYF
>TRBV29-1|TRBJ2-1
CSVLRGEQFF
>TRBV6-5|TRBJ2-7
CASSSVVNYEQYF
>TRBV7-2|TRBJ2-6
CASSLRGANVLTF
>TRBV2|TRBJ2-7
CASSSGTYEQYF
>TRBV4-1|TRBJ1-4
CASSPGTDRWEKLFF
>TRBV7-6|TRBJ2-3
CATARDMSTDTQYF
>TRBV6-2/TRBV6-3|TRBJ2-7
CASSTRQARSYEQYF
>TRBV18|TRBJ1-4
CASSPGGLPLLEKLFF
>TRBV9|TRBJ1-1
CASSVGLENTEAFF
>TRBV7-3|TRBJ2-3
CASSLNSGGDSDTQYF
>TRBV20-1|TRBJ1-1
CSASPQGALAFF
>TRBV4-3|TRBJ2-1
CASSQVASGGADEQFF